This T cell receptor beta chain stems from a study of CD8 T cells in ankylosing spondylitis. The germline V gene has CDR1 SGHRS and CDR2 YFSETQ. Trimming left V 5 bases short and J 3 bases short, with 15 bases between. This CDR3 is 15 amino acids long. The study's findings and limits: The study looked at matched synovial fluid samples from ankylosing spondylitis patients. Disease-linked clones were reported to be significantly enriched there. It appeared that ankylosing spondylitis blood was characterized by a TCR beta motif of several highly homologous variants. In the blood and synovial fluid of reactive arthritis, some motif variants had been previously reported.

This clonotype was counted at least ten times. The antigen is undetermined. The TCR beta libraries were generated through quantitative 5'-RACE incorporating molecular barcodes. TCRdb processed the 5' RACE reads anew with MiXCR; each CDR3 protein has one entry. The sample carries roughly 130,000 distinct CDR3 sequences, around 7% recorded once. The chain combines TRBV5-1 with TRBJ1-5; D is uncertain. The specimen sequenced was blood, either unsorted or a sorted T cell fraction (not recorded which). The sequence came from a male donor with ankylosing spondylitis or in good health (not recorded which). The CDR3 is CASSFVPGNNQPQHF. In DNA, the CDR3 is TGCGCCAGCAGTTTCGTACCGGGCAACAATCAGCCCCAGCATTTT. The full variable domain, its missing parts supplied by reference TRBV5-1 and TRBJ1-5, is KAGVTQTPRYLIKTRGQQVTLSCSPISGHRSVSWYQQTPGQGLQFLFEYFSETQRNKGNFPGRFSGRQFSNSRSEMNVSTLELGDSALYLCASSFVPGNNQPQHFGDGTRLSIL.